The 12 T cell receptor beta chains below come from one sample, sequenced in a study of PD-1 blockade in classical Hodgkin lymphoma. The protocol was immunoSEQ multiplex PCR, while the TCRdb copy is restricted to in-frame clones and leaves out a portion. This table has 17,000 or so clones, 83% appearing once. The time point: cycle 4 day 1 (C4D1), after less than 7 weeks of nivolumab. Relapse after autologous stem cell transplantation occurred in every patient, and brentuximab vedotin exposure varied. This specimen was peripheral blood mononuclear cells (PBMCs), taken before the fourth cycle of nivolumab. The receptors were gathered from a human donor with classical Hodgkin lymphoma.

The rearrangement joins TRBV5-4 to TRBJ2-7, with D possibly matching TRBD2 (6 bases). This CDR3 is 12 amino acids long. Deletions cut 2 bases from V and 7 bases from J, with 10 bases between. Germline V CDR1 and CDR2: SGHNT, YYREEE (reference sequence). CDR3 coding DNA: TGTGCCAGCAGCTTCTATGGGGGGGAGCAGTACTTC. It codes for CASSFYGGEQYF.

This chain links TRBV19 with TRBJ2-7; D gene ambiguous. This CDR3 comprises 13 residues. Germline V lookup: CDR1 LNHDA, CDR2 SQIVND (reference sequence). Trimming pared 3 bases from V and 6 bases from J, leaving 12 bases between. DNA for the CDR3: TGTGCCAGTAGTATGCGGAGTGGAGTCGAGCAGTACTTC. This translates into CASSMRSGVEQYF.

The rearrangement links TRBV5-1 to TRBJ2-5; a possible D gene is TRBD2 (6 bases). Trimming pared 4 bases from V and 5 bases from J, leaving 15 bases between. The CDR3 has 14 amino acids. Per the germline V gene, CDR1 is SGHRS and CDR2 is YFSETQ. This CDR3 is CASSGGLRAETQYF. The DNA for the CDR3 is TGCGCCAGCAGCGGGGGACTTCGTGCGGAGACCCAGTACTTC.

V gene TRBV5-1 combines with J gene TRBJ2-7, with TRBD1 identical over 8 bases. This CDR3 is 13 amino acids long. V dropped 4 bases and J dropped 3; count of bases not matched to a gene: 3. Per germline, CDR1 SGHRS and CDR2 YFSETQ. Here the CDR3 DNA reads TGCGCCAGCAGCGAACAGGGGGACTACGAGCAGTACTTC. Translating gives CASSEQGDYEQYF.

The gene calls are TRBV19 and TRBJ1-2, with D unclear. The CDR3 spans 12 residues. CDR1 is LNHDA, CDR2 SQIVND, per germline (reference sequence). The ends were cut back, 8 bases at V and 2 bases at J, with 9 bases in the middle. In nucleotides, the CDR3 is TGTGCCAGTCGGAGGAGCAACTATGGCTACACCTTC. Translation: CASRRSNYGYTF.

This chain joins TRBV7-9 and TRBJ2-7; D is undetermined. Germline V gene data show CDR1 as SEHNR and CDR2 as FQNEAQ (reference sequence). Deletions cut 1 base from V and 6 bases from J, with 13 bases between. CDR3 length: 14 residues. In nucleotides, the CDR3 is TGTGCCAGCAGCTTAGACATAGAGGCAGCCGAGCAGTACTTC. Its translation: CASSLDIEAAEQYF.

This clone was seen a few times. The V and J genes are TRBV5-1 and TRBJ1-4; D possibly corresponds to TRBD1 (6 bases). The germline V and J ends were trimmed by 0 bases and 7 bases, with 16 bases remaining between them. Per the germline V gene, CDR1 is SGHRS and CDR2 is YFSETQ. The CDR3 totals 16 residues. This CDR3 is CASSLAGNSRGEKLFF. As DNA, the CDR3 is TGCGCCAGCAGCTTGGCGGGAAATTCCAGGGGTGAAAAACTGTTTTTT.

The chain uses TRBV7-2 and TRBJ2-3, with D possibly being TRBD2 (5 bases). Germline CDR1 SGHTA, CDR2 FQGNSA. The CDR3 has 15 amino acids. With 3 bases removed from V and 1 base from J, the gap between germline ends came to 11 bases. This CDR3 reads CASSLPRAGTDTQYF. CDR3 in DNA: TGTGCCAGCAGCTTGCCGCGGGCTGGCACAGATACGCAGTATTTT.

The chain couples TRBV7-9 to TRBJ2-2; D is possibly TRBD2 (6 bases). From germline, CDR1 is SEHNR and CDR2 FQNEAQ (reference sequence). This CDR3 region has 15 residues. V gave up 5 bases and J gave up 3 bases, with 13 bases separating them. The CDR3 DNA sequence: TGTGCCAGCAGCCTGGAAGGGACTCACACCGGGGAGCTGTTTTTT. Its translation is CASSLEGTHTGELFF.

The chain joins TRBV19 to TRBJ1-4, with 7 positions matching TRBD1. This CDR3 spans 17 amino acids. Looked up from germline, CDR1 is LNHDA and CDR2 is SQIVND (reference sequence). The junction had 9 bases not matched to a gene; V was cut back by 3 bases and J by 2 bases. DNA for the CDR3: TGTGCCAGTAGTATTTACGGACAGGTTTATACTAATGAAAAACTGTTTTTT. It is translated as CASSIYGQVYTNEKLFF.

The chain recombines TRBV4-3 with TRBJ1-5; 8 positions match TRBD1. The V and J ends lost 6 bases and 4 bases, in that order; junction bases with no gene match: 8. CDR1 LGHNA and CDR2 YSLEER come from the germline V gene. The CDR3 has 15 residues. CDR3: CASRTDRASNQPQHF. The CDR3 DNA is TGCGCCAGCAGGACGGACAGGGCATCGAATCAGCCCCAGCATTTT.

This clone has only a few counts. This rearrangement joins TRBV6-5 to TRBJ1-2; 7 positions agree with TRBD1. Looked up from germline, CDR1 is MNHEY and CDR2 is SVGAGI. The V segment lost 6 bases and the J segment 2 bases; nucleotides outside the gene matches: 3. The CDR3 is made up of 13 amino acids. The CDR3 region is CASRAGGNYGYTF. The CDR3 region has the DNA TGTGCCAGCAGGGCAGGGGGGAACTATGGCTACACCTTC.